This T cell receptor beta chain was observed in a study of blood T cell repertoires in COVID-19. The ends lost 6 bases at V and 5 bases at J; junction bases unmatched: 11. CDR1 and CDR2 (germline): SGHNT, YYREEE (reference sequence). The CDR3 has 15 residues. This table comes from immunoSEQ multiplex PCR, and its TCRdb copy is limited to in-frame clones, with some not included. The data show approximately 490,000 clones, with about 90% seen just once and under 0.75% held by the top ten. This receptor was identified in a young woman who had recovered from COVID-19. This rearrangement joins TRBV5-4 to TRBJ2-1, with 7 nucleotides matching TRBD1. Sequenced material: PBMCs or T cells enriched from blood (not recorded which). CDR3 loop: CASTQMDRIHNEQFF. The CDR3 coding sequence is TGTGCCAGCACCCAAATGGACAGGATCCACAATGAGCAGTTCTTC.